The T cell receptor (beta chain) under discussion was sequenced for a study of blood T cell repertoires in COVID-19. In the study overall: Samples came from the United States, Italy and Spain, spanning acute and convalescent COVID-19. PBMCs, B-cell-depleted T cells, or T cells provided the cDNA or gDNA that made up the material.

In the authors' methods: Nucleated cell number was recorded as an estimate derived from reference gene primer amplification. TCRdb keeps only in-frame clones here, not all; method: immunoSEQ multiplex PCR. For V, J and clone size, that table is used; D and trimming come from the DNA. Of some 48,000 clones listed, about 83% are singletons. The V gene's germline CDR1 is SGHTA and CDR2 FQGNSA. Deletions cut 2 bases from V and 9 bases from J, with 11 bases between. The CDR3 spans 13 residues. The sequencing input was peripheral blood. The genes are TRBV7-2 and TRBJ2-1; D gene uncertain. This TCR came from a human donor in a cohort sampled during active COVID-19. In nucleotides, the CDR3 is TGTGCCAGCAGCTTATATTCAGGTGTTGAGCAGTTCTTC. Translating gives CASSLYSGVEQFF.